This T cell receptor (beta chain) was retrieved from a study of shared clonotypes between healthy human individuals. Study overall: The donors, a couple of women and a few men, were aged 18 to 49.

There are 14 residues in the CDR3. Germline values: CDR1 SNHLY, CDR2 FYNNEI. V trimming: 7 bases; J trimming: 1 base; junction bases outside the gene matches: 3. This clone has just one count. Sequencing was performed with immunoSEQ multiplex PCR; in TCRdb, only in-frame clones are kept and a portion is missing. Altogether a few million clones are present, more than 80% being singletons, with the ten largest covering around 0.14%. The J gene is TRBJ2-5, the V gene TRBV2, with 10 bases lining up with TRBD1. This TCR derives from a man in his late teens or twenties in good health. The sequencing input was naive CD4+ T cells sorted from blood. The subset is: CD45RA+ positively selected. This chain's CDR3 is CASTGQGFQETQYF. The CDR3 nucleotides read TGTGCCAGCACGGGACAGGGGTTCCAAGAGACCCAGTACTTC.